Listed here are 20 T cell receptor beta chains from one sample, sequenced in a study of shared clonotypes between healthy human individuals (dated by TCRdb to the early 2020s). For the CD8 naive samples, CD45RO-negative cells were positively selected for CCR7, yielding a CD45RA+CCR7+ population from which TemRA cells were excluded. The method was the immunoSEQ multiplex PCR assay. Not all clones reach the TCRdb copy of this immuneACCESS table, which keeps in-frame sequences only. Checked studies attribute under half of the gap to unresolved V genes and leave the rest unexplained. The sample table holds hundreds of thousands of clones, of which 80% to 95% were seen once. Around 24% of the sample comes from the top ten. Sample: naive CD8+ T cells sorted from blood. What the cell subset or site label conveys for this sample: CD45RA+CCR7+. The source of these receptors is a man younger than 45 in good health.

In DNA, the CDR3 is TGTGCCAGCAGCCCCACCCCAGAGACCCAGTACTTC. Protein product: CASSPTPETQYF. This chain connects TRBV11-2 to TRBJ2-5; unclear D gene. V lost 5 bases, J lost 4 bases, and 8 bases lay in between. Germline values: CDR1 SGHAT, CDR2 FQNNGV. The CDR3 sequence is 12 residues long.

This chain joins TRBV6-5 and TRBJ2-2; the D gene is possibly TRBD1 (7 bases). CDR1 MNHEY and CDR2 SVGAGI come from the germline V gene. CDR3 length: 14 residues. With 4 bases removed from V and 4 bases from J, the gap between germline ends came to 10 bases. This chain's CDR3 is CASSSGGFTGELFF. In DNA form, the CDR3 reads TGTGCCAGCAGTTCAGGGGGGTTCACCGGGGAGCTGTTTTTT.

Concerning this clone: One end of the junction does not line up with germline, which may come from a read error. V and J are TRBV7-7 and TRBJ2-2; D is tentatively TRBD1 or TRBD2 (5 bases each). Germline V gives CDR1 SSHAT, CDR2 FNYEAQ (reference sequence). CDR3 length equals 19 residues. Here the CDR3 DNA reads TGTGCTAGCAGCTTAGCGACGGGGCCCGGGGAGATAGGAGCCGGGGAGCTGTTTTTT. Translation gives CASSLATGPGEIGAGELFF. The full variable domain, its missing parts supplied by reference TRBV7-7 and TRBJ2-2, is GAGVSQSPRYKVTKRGQDVTLRCDPISSHATLYWYQQALGQGPEFLTYFNYEAQPDKSGLPSDRFSAERPEGSISTLTIQRTEQRDSAMYRCASSLATGPGEIGAGELFFGEGSRLTVL.

V usage is TRBV11-2 and J usage is TRBJ1-1; the D is unclear. Trimming removed 4 bases at V and 0 bases at J, with 12 bases between. Germline CDR1 is SGHAT and CDR2 is FQNNGV. The CDR3 totals 15 residues. CDR3 sequence reads: CASSWAGTMNTEAFF. CDR3 bases: TGTGCCAGCAGCTGGGCAGGTACGATGAACACTGAAGCTTTCTTT.

The rearrangement uses TRBV7-9 and TRBJ1-4, with a weak D call TRBD1 (6 bases). From germline, CDR1 is SEHNR and CDR2 FQNEAQ (reference sequence). Trimming shortened V by 5 bases and J by 8 bases, and 18 bases separated the two germline ends. The CDR3 extends over 15 amino acids. Written as DNA, the CDR3 is TGTGCCAGCAGCCCAGAAGGGGGAGCTGCGGAAAAACTGTTTTTT. This gives the protein CASSPEGGAAEKLFF.

The chain employs TRBV18 and TRBJ2-5; D gene ambiguous. CDR1 KGHSH and CDR2 LQKENI come from the germline V gene. The V end was cut by 2 bases, the J end by 1 base, with 8 bases between. This CDR3 comprises 14 residues. CDR3 loop: CASSPSYSQETQYF. The CDR3 bases are TGTGCCAGCTCACCAAGCTACAGCCAAGAGACCCAGTACTTC. Full variable domain (rest looked up from reference TRBV18 and TRBJ2-5): NAGVMQNPRHLVRRRGQEARLRCSPMKGHSHVYWYRQLPEEGLKFMVYLQKENIIDESGMPKERFSAEFPKEGPSILRIQQVVRGDSAAYFCASSPSYSQETQYFGPGTRLLVL.

The chain links TRBV27 to TRBJ2-7, with 8 bases identical to TRBD2. J was trimmed by 3 bases and V by 5 bases; bases with no gene match: 3. CDR1 is MNHEY and CDR2 is SMNVEV in the germline V gene (reference sequence). This CDR3 region has 13 residues. The CDR3, as DNA: TGTGCCAGCAGTCAGGGACTAGTCTACGAGCAGTACTTC. Protein product: CASSQGLVYEQYF.

This rearrangement joins TRBV4-1 to TRBJ2-7, with 9 nucleotides matching TRBD1. Germline-derived CDR1 and CDR2 are MGHRA and YSYEKL. This CDR3 has 18 residues. The ends lost 0 bases at V and 2 bases at J; junction bases unmatched: 11. The CDR3 loop is CASSQESPGTGLPYEQYF. The CDR3 DNA is TGCGCCAGCAGCCAAGAGTCCCCCGGGACAGGGCTCCCCTACGAGCAGTACTTC.

V usage is TRBV30 and J usage is TRBJ2-7, with TRBD2 as a possible D gene (5 bases). Germline CDR1 GTSNPN, CDR2 SVGIG (reference sequence). Deletions cut 2 bases from V and 3 bases from J, with 14 bases between. This CDR3 comprises 14 residues. The CDR3 DNA sequence: TGTGCCTGGAGTTTGCCTAGCAGCATCTACGAGCAGTACTTC. Residues: CAWSLPSSIYEQYF.

The gene calls are TRBV7-6 and TRBJ2-7; D perhaps matches TRBD1 (6 bases). The germline V and J ends were trimmed by 1 base and 4 bases, with 14 bases remaining between them. This CDR3 is 15 amino acids long. The germline CDR1 and CDR2 sequences are SGHVS and FNYEAQ. The DNA for the CDR3 is TGTGCCAGCAGCTTAGGTCGTCCAGGGGTATACGAGCAGTACTTC. It codes for CASSLGRPGVYEQYF.

This clone was picked up one time. The rearrangement links TRBV11-2 to TRBJ2-5; TRBD1 might be the D (6 bases). V was trimmed by 4 bases and J by 5 bases, leaving 14 bases between them. The germline CDR1 and CDR2 sequences are SGHAT and FQNNGV. The length of the CDR3 is 14 residues. DNA for the CDR3: TGTGCCAGCAGCTCCTGGGCAGGGGATGAGACCCAGTACTTC. Residues: CASSSWAGDETQYF.

The chain couples TRBV4-1 to TRBJ2-3; 11 nucleotides align to TRBD1. The V gene's germline CDR1 is MGHRA and CDR2 YSYEKL. J lost 6 bases, V lost 3 bases, and 11 bases had no gene match. The CDR3 spans 17 residues. The CDR3 protein is CASSHIEDRGLQDTQYF. Here the CDR3 DNA reads TGCGCCAGCAGCCACATTGAGGACAGGGGGCTTCAGGATACGCAGTATTTT.

Remarks on this clone: The junction shows a germline mismatch at one end, possibly a read error. The V gene is TRBV7-9, the J gene TRBJ2-6; D is unresolved. CDR1 is SEHNR, CDR2 FQNEAQ, per germline (reference sequence). This CDR3 comprises 14 residues. CDR3 sequence (DNA): TGTGCCAACAGCGAGTCTTCTTTGGCCAACGTCCTGACTTTC. Protein: CANSESSLANVLTF.

The chain combines TRBV4-1 with TRBJ2-1, with 12 bases fitting TRBD2. The V gene end was trimmed by 4 bases and the J gene end by 0 bases; junction bases not matched to a gene: 7. The CDR3 has 18 amino acids. Germline V CDR1 and CDR2: MGHRA, YSYEKL. CDR3: CASSRLAGAPGSYNEQFF. The CDR3 nucleotides are TGCGCCAGCAGCCGACTAGCGGGAGCGCCGGGCTCCTACAATGAGCAGTTCTTC.

This clone was counted a single time. The chain employs TRBV9 and TRBJ2-7; 11 nucleotides agree with TRBD2. The CDR3 spans 15 residues. The germline gives CDR1 SGDLS, CDR2 YYNGEE. J lost 6 bases, V lost 0 bases, and 5 bases had no gene match. CDR3 sequence: CASSVGLAGISEQYF. DNA for the CDR3: TGTGCCAGCAGCGTAGGACTAGCGGGAATAAGCGAGCAGTACTTC.

This rearrangement joins TRBV5-1 to TRBJ2-1; D is ambiguous. V gave up 4 bases and J gave up 10 bases, with 9 bases separating them. Looked up from germline, CDR1 is SGHRS and CDR2 is YFSETQ. The CDR3 contains 11 residues. CDR3 in DNA: TGCGCCAGCAGCACCAATCGGGAGCAGTTCTTC. This gives the protein CASSTNREQFF.

The chain uses TRBV4-1 and TRBJ1-4; D gene unclear. This CDR3 spans 12 amino acids. CDR1 is MGHRA and CDR2 is YSYEKL in the germline V gene. Deletions cut 5 bases from V and 10 bases from J, with 11 bases between. The CDR3 coding sequence is TGCGCCAGCAGCGCCATCGGTGGAAAACTGTTTTTT. It specifies CASSAIGGKLFF.

This chain links TRBV4-1 with TRBJ2-2; 13 nucleotides match TRBD2. Looked up from germline, CDR1 is MGHRA and CDR2 is YSYEKL. This CDR3 spans 19 amino acids. Losses at the gene ends were 0 bases for V and 6 bases for J; bases not matched to a gene: 10. As DNA, the CDR3 is TGCGCCAGCAGCCAAGAACCTTTAGGACTAGCGGGAGAGGCCGGGGAGCTGTTTTTT. Protein: CASSQEPLGLAGEAGELFF.

The chain uses TRBV13 and TRBJ2-2, with D possibly being TRBD2 (5 bases). Trimming shortened V by 2 bases and J by 6 bases, and 7 bases separated the two germline ends. The CDR3 totals 13 residues. The germline V gene encodes CDR1 PRHDT and CDR2 FYEKMQ (reference sequence). This CDR3 reads CASSLRGAGELFF. CDR3 sequence (DNA): TGTGCCAGCAGCTTACGGGGAGCCGGGGAGCTGTTTTTT.

This sequence joins TRBV10-3 and TRBJ2-1; D possibly corresponds to TRBD1 (6 bases). The length of the CDR3 is 14 residues. V was pared by 4 bases and J by 2 bases, with 9 bases between. The germline CDR1 and CDR2 sequences are ENHRY and SYGVKD. The CDR3 DNA reads TGTGCCATCAGTGGGACAGAGACCTACAATGAGCAGTTCTTC. It is translated as CAISGTETYNEQFF.